The rows below give T cell receptor beta chains drawn from one sample of a study of blood T cells in healthy people across ages. TCRdb itself ran the 5' RACE reads through MiXCR, one entry per CDR3 protein. This table holds roughly 1,500,000 distinct CDR3 sequences, about 40% found once. Sequenced input: blood. All receptors come from a woman under 30 in good health. CDR3s leave out the opening cysteine and the closing phenylalanine or tryptophan. The order of the fields is V gene, J gene, CDR3 protein.

>TRBV7-2|TRBJ2-7
ASSLAFSGRADTYEQY
>TRBV11-2|TRBJ1-1
ASSLSSRGRPTEAF
>TRBV2|TRBJ1-2
ASSEGTSAGYT
>TRBV10-2|TRBJ2-7
ASTKQGKHWDSYEQY
>TRBV7-6|TRBJ2-3
ASSLALRGTGDTQY
>TRBV11-2|TRBJ2-2
ASSLRTGMDTGELF
>TRBV5-6|TRBJ2-2
ASSWEATGELF
>TRBV28|TRBJ2-1
ASPGFSGRF
>TRBV3-1|TRBJ2-4
ASSQGSVAKNIQY
>TRBV6-2/TRBV6-3|.
ASSYLPSGRTVSYEQY
>TRBV20-1|TRBJ2-7
SARDVTSGRYEQY
>TRBV20-1|TRBJ1-2
SASLGRNGYT
>TRBV20-1|TRBJ2-5
SAHDSQETQY
>TRBV10-1|TRBJ2-5
ASSGVSEQY
>TRBV20-1|TRBJ2-6
SAPRMGGANVLT
>TRBV28|TRBJ1-4
ASSFPGTGAALPEKLF
>TRBV7-2|TRBJ1-2
ASSAKLAYGYT
>TRBV6-5|TRBJ1-2
ASSATDRGFYGYT
>TRBV5-1|TRBJ1-2
ASGPSGYGYT
>TRBV11-2|TRBJ2-1
ATQPQGGSYNEQF
>TRBV7-2|TRBJ2-1
ASSLEAGYNEQF
>TRBV12-3/TRBV12-4|TRBJ2-3
ASRPTFSTSGVTDTQY
>TRBV15|TRBJ2-1
ATSTDSAGSADDQF
>TRBV2|TRBJ2-1
ASRGRAGSYNEQF
>TRBV4-1|TRBJ2-1
ASSPVDSYNEQF
>TRBV15|.
ATSSKPDSSYNEQY
>TRBV20-1|TRBJ2-7
SARQTGRYYEQY
>TRBV2|TRBJ2-1
ASSTGWGNEQF
>TRBV20-1|TRBJ2-1
SGPPGLTSGEQF
>TRBV29-1|TRBJ1-2
SVFTLRGAPEGYT
>TRBV7-2|TRBJ1-6
ASNLAGVYYNSPLH
>TRBV12-3/TRBV12-4|TRBJ1-2
ASRSGPSLNT
>TRBV11-2|TRBJ2-7
AVGTGGSEQY
>TRBV4-2|TRBJ2-5
ASSPRDTLSGTQY
>TRBV20-1|TRBJ2-1
SARGLLVNEQF
>TRBV4-1|TRBJ1-1
ASSQARGRNTEAF
>TRBV7-9|TRBJ1-6
AILRDEASPLH
>TRBV12-3/TRBV12-4|TRBJ1-1
ASRDGDTEAF
>TRBV7-9|.
ASNRVGGQGEQY
>TRBV7-3|TRBJ2-3
ASRQAGGTDTQY
>TRBV12-3/TRBV12-4|TRBJ2-5
ASRLIAGGPNEQY
>TRBV24-1|TRBJ2-3
ATSDRTTTDTQY
>TRBV20-1|TRBJ2-1
SAISWDREYNEQF
>TRBV29-1|TRBJ2-1
STDRDNEQF
>TRBV12-3/TRBV12-4|TRBJ2-5
ASSLALGAGETQY
>TRBV6-2/TRBV6-3|TRBJ2-7
ASSYSREGVGTLTYEQY
>TRBV20-1|TRBJ2-2
SAQAGVDTGELF
>TRBV6-6|TRBJ1-1
ASSARDSLYTEAF
>TRBV20-1|TRBJ2-7
SALGRGYEQY
>TRBV3-1|TRBJ1-1
ASSRRDRNTEAF
>TRBV12-3/TRBV12-4|.
ASRGAIYEQY
>TRBV5-1|TRBJ1-6
ASSLAVINSPLH
>TRBV5-6|TRBJ1-2
ASTTTGGGLYGYT
>TRBV5-1|TRBJ2-1
ASSLTDGISEQF
>TRBV3-1|TRBJ2-5
ASSQGVEETLETQY
>TRBV2|TRBJ2-5
ASGDNREVMETQY
>TRBV3-1|TRBJ1-1
ASSQGRPTEAF
>TRBV10-3|TRBJ1-6
AISAPWEGSPLH
>TRBV6-5|TRBJ1-6
ASSRDPGNSPLH